The 17 T cell receptor beta chains listed next were all sequenced from one sample in a study of tumor-infiltrating lymphocytes in oesophageal squamous cell carcinoma. TCRdb called the PCR reads again in MiXCR, with one record for every CDR3 protein. Of 15,000 to 20,000 distinct CDR3 sequences in the sample, about 40% were seen once. The sequencing sample was made of blood. The receptors originated from a female donor with esophageal squamous cell carcinoma.

In this sample, this clonotype turned up a few times. The chain has TRBV7-9 and TRBJ2-7, with a weak D call TRBD2 (6 bases). The DNA end is a closer match to TRBJ2-5, so the J assignment may be wrong. Germline CDR1 and CDR2: SEHNR and FQNEAQ (reference sequence). The length of the CDR3 is 15 residues. DNA of the CDR3: TGTGCCAGCAGCTTCTACCGGGACTTCCAAGAGACCCAGTACTTC. Amino acid sequence: CASSFYRDFQETQYF.

This chain links TRBV2 with TRBJ2-5; no clear D. V lost 2 bases, J lost 5 bases, and 6 bases lay in between. The CDR3 extends over 12 amino acids. The germline V gene has CDR1 SNHLY and CDR2 FYNNEI. In DNA, the CDR3 is TGTGCCAGCAGTGAAAATACGGAGACCCAGTACTTC. Its translation is CASSENTETQYF. Supplemented by reference TRBV2 and TRBJ2-5, the full variable domain reads EPEVTQTPSHQVTQMGQEVILRCVPISNHLYFYWYRQILGQKVEFLVSFYNNEISEKSEIFDDQFSVERPDGSNFTLKIRSTKLEDSAMYFCASSENTETQYFGPGTRLLVL.

The V gene is TRBV7-2, the J gene TRBJ2-3, with TRBD2 matching 8 bases. V lost 4 bases to trimming and J lost 0 bases; unmatched junction nucleotides: 9. The CDR3 is made up of 17 amino acids. Germline V lookup: CDR1 SGHTA, CDR2 FQGNSA. The CDR3 is CASSSRLAGLSTDTQYF. The CDR3 nucleotides read TGTGCCAGCAGCTCACGTTTAGCGGGACTCAGCACAGATACGCAGTATTTT.

The rearrangement uses TRBV7-2 and TRBJ2-3, with TRBD2 matching over 7 bases. Germline assignment: CDR1 SGHTA and CDR2 FQGNSA. The CDR3 length is 15 residues. Germline trimming cut 4 bases from V and 6 bases from J; bases unmatched to any gene: 10. Here the CDR3 reads CASSSNAGELDTQYF. In DNA, the CDR3 is TGTGCCAGCAGCTCCAACGCGGGAGAACTGGATACGCAGTATTTT.

This clonotype showed up just a few times. J is TRBJ1-4 and V is TRBV19, with D possibly TRBD1 on 5 matching bases. V was cut by 6 bases and J by 0 bases, with 14 bases left in between. Germline CDR1 reads LNHDA; CDR2 reads SQIVND (reference sequence). This CDR3 is built from 16 residues. CDR3 sequence reads: CASRRFGTSTNEKLFF. The CDR3 DNA is TGTGCCAGTAGGCGATTTGGGACTTCAACTAATGAAAAACTGTTTTTT.

This clonotype is judged medium-sized (0.01 to 0.1%). The chain links TRBV7-2 to TRBJ1-3; 7 nucleotides line up with TRBD1. J was trimmed by 3 bases and V by 5 bases; bases with no gene match: 4. The germline V gene encodes CDR1 SGHTA and CDR2 FQGNSA. The CDR3 totals 14 residues. This CDR3 reads CASSPDRVGNTIYF. The CDR3 nucleotides are TGTGCCAGCAGCCCAGACAGGGTTGGAAACACCATATATTTT.

The V gene is TRBV12-3 or TRBV12-4, the J gene TRBJ2-5; 12 nucleotides agree with TRBD2. The trim removed 6 bases at V and 4 bases at J, leaving 3 bases unmatched. This CDR3 spans 14 amino acids. The CDR3 DNA follows: TGTGCCAGCAGCGCGACTAGCGGGGGAGAGACCCAGTACTTC. Translated, it gives CASSATSGGETQYF.

This clonotype is deemed medium-sized. CDR3 nucleotide sequence: TGTGCCAGCAGCCCTAGTTCCCTCCGACTGAGTAGTTCACCCCTCCACTTT. Its protein is CASSPSSLRLSSSPLHF. The J gene is TRBJ1-6, the V gene TRBV7-3; D not certain. Germline values: CDR1 SGHTA, CDR2 FQGTGA. V shed 5 bases and J shed 9 bases, with 23 bases lying between them. The CDR3 is made up of 17 amino acids.

This clonotype was recorded at least ten times. V usage is TRBV11-2 and J usage is TRBJ1-1; 8 bases are shared with TRBD1. The CDR3 is 15 amino acids. Germline trimming cut 4 bases from V and 0 bases from J; bases unmatched to any gene: 4. The germline gives CDR1 SGHAT, CDR2 FQNNGV. This CDR3 is CASSSGGHVNTEAFF. The CDR3 coding sequence is TGTGCCAGCAGCTCAGGGGGCCATGTGAACACTGAAGCTTTCTTT.

This clonotype was found many times. With a much larger clone just one base away, this may be a read error. The DNA of the CDR3 is TGTGCCACCAGTGAGTCCGCAGGGAATGACGAGCAGTTCTTC. Amino acid sequence: CATSESAGNDEQFF. The chain uses TRBV24-1 and TRBJ2-1, with TRBD1 as a possible D gene (5 bases). The germline V gene encodes CDR1 KGHDR and CDR2 SFDVKD. Trimming cost V 4 bases and J 10 bases, with 16 bases left between them. This CDR3 has 14 amino acids.

V is TRBV7-8 and J is TRBJ2-5; D is perhaps TRBD1 (6 bases). Trimming stripped 4 bases from V and 5 bases from J, with 17 bases between. The CDR3 is 15 residues long. Per the germline V gene, CDR1 is SGHVS and CDR2 is FQNEAQ. The CDR3 sequence is CASSSSGTMRETQYF. The CDR3, as DNA: TGTGCCAGCAGCTCTTCCGGGACAATGAGGGAGACCCAGTACTTC. Supplemented by reference TRBV7-8 and TRBJ2-5, the full variable domain reads GAGVSQSPRYKVAKRGQDVALRCDPISGHVSLFWYQQALGQGPEFLTYFQNEAQLDKSGLPSDRFFAERPEGSVSTLKIQRTQQEDSAVYLCASSSSGTMRETQYFGPGTRLLVL.

This clonotype was counted many times. V usage is TRBV15 and J usage is TRBJ2-1, with D uncertain. Trimming took 3 bases from V and 8 from J, leaving 14 bases between them. CDR1 is LNHNV, CDR2 YYDKDF, per germline (reference sequence). The CDR3 sequence is 14 residues long. As DNA, the CDR3 is TGTGCCACCAGCAGTGGGAACATAGGGCATGAGCAGTTCTTC. It is translated as CATSSGNIGHEQFF.

The chain has TRBV28 and TRBJ1-1; tentative D call: TRBD1 (7 bases). The J call is uncertain, as TRBJ2-3 better fits the DNA end. Germline V lookup: CDR1 MDHEN, CDR2 SYDVKM. The CDR3 loop spans 17 amino acids. CDR3 protein: CASSLQGGGTGTDTQYF. The CDR3 nucleotides read TGTGCCAGCAGTTTACAGGGGGGCGGGACGGGCACAGATACGCAGTATTTT.

The chain combines TRBV5-1 with TRBJ1-1; 7 nucleotides agree with TRBD1. There are 15 residues in the CDR3. Germline values: CDR1 SGHRS, CDR2 YFSETQ. V dropped 1 base and J dropped 3; count of bases not matched to a gene: 6. The CDR3 DNA is TGCGCCAGCAGCTTGCAATTCACAGGGGACACTGAAGCTTTCTTT. As protein: CASSLQFTGDTEAFF.

This clonotype has a count of ten or more. The rearrangement uses TRBV5-1 and TRBJ2-5, with D perhaps assigned TRBD1 or TRBD2 (7 bases each). Trimming stripped 10 bases from V and 11 bases from J, with 24 bases between. The CDR3 loop spans 13 amino acids. From germline, CDR1 is SGHRS and CDR2 YFSETQ. The CDR3 DNA reads as TGCGCCCGCCAGGGGGGAGGGTACAATGAGCAGTACTTC. Protein sequence: CARQGGGYNEQYF.

This clonotype was seen a few times. This sequence joins TRBV24-1 and TRBJ2-7; 15 positions match TRBD2. The V and J ends lost 4 bases and 4 bases, in that order; junction bases with no gene match: 4. Germline CDR1 is KGHDR and CDR2 is SFDVKD. The CDR3 runs 16 residues. The CDR3 region has the DNA TGTGCCACCAGTGAAGGACTAGCGGGGGGGCCGTACGAGCAGTACTTC. This encodes CATSEGLAGGPYEQYF.

This clonotype was detected many times. The V call is TRBV7-2, the J call TRBJ2-5, with D possibly being TRBD1 or TRBD2 (5 bases each). Germline V gives CDR1 SGHTA, CDR2 FQGNSA. The length of the CDR3 is 13 residues. Trimming took 8 bases from V and 11 from J, leaving 21 bases between them. The CDR3 loop is CASGSRGRNEQYF. CDR3 nucleotides: TGTGCCAGCGGGAGCCGGGGCCGCAATGAGCAGTACTTC. Drawing the rest from reference TRBV7-2 and TRBJ2-5, the complete variable domain is GAGVSQSPSNKVTEKGKDVELRCDPISGHTALYWYRQSLGQGLEFLIYFQGNSAPDKSGLPSDRFSAERTGGSVSTLTIQRTQQEDSAVYLCASGSRGRNEQYFGPGTRLLVL.